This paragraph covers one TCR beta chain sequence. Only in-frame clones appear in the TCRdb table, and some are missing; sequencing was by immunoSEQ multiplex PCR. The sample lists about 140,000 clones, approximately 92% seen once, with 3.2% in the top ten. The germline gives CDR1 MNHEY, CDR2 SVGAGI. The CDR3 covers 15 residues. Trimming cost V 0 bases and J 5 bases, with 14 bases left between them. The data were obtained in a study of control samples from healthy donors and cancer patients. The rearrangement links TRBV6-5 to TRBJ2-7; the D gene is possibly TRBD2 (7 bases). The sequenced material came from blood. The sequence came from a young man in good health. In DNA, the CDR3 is TGTGCCAGCAGTTACTCGAGGGGGGGAGTCGACGAGCAGTACTTC. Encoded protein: CASSYSRGGVDEQYF.